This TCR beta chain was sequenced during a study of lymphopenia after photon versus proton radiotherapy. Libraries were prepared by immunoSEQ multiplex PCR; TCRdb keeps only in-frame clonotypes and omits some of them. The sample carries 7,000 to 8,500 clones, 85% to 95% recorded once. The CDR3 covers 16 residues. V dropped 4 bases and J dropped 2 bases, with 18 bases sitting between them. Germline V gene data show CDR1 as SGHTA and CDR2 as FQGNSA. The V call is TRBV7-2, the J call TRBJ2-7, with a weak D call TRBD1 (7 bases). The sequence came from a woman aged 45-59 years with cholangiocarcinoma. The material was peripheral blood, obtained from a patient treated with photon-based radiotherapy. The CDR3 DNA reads TGTGCCAGCAGCTCTAGGGGGCGGGGCCTGGCCTACGAGCAGTACTTC. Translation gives CASSSRGRGLAYEQYF.